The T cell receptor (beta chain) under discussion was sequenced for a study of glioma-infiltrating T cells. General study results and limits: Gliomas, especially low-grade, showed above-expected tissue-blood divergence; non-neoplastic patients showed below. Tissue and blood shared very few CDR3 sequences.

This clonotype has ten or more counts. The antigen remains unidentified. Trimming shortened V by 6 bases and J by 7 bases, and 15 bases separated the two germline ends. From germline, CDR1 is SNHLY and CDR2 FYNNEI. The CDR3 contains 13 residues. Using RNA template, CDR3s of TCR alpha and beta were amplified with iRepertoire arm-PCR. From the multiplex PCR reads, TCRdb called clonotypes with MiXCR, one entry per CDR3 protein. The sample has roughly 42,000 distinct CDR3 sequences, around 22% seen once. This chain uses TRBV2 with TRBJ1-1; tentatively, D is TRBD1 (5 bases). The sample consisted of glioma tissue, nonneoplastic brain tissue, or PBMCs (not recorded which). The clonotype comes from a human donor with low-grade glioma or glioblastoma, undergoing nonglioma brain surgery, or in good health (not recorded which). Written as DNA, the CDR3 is TGTGCCAGCAGGGGGACCTCCAAAGGTGAAGCTTTCTTT. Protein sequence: CASRGTSKGEAFF.